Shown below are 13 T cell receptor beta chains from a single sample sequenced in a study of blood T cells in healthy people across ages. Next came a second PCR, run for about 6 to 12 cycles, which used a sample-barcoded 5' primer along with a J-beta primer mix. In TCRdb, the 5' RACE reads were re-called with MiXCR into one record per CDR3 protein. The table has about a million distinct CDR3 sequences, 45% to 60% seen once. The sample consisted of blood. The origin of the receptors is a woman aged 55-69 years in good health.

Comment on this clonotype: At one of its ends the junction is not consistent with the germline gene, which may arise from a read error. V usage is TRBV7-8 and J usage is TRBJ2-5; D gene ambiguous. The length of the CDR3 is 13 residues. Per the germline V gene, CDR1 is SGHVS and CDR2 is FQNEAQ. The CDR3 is CACSFRIQETQYF. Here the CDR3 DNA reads TGTGCCTGCAGCTTTCGAATTCAAGAGACCCAGTACTTC.

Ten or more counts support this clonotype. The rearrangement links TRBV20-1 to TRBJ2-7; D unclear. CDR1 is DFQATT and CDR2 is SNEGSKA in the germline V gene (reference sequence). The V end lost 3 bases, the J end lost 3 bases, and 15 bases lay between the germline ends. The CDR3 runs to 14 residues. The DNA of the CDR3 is TGCAGTGCTAGGGAAGGGCGGAACCTCTACGAGCAGTACTTC. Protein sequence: CSAREGRNLYEQYF.

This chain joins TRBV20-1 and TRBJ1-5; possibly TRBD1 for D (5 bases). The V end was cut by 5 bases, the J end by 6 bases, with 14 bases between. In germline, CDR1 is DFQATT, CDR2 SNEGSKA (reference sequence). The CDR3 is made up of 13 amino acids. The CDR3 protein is CSAEARRGQPQHF. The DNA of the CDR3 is TGCAGTGCTGAGGCGCGGAGGGGTCAGCCCCAGCATTTT.

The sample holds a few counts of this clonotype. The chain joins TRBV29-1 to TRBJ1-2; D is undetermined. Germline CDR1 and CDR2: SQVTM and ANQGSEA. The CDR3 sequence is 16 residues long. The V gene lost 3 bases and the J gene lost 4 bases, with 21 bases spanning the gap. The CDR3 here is CSVDSVAGAVVYGYTF. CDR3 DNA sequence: TGCAGCGTTGATTCAGTCGCGGGTGCCGTAGTCTATGGCTACACCTTC.

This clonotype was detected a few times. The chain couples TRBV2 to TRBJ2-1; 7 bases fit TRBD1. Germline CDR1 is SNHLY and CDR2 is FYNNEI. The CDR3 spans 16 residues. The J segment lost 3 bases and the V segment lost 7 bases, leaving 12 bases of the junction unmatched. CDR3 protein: CASKRDSFRGYNEQFF. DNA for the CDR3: TGTGCCAGCAAACGGGACAGTTTTCGGGGCTACAATGAGCAGTTCTTC. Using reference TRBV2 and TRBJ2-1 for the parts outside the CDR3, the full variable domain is EPEVTQTPSHQVTQMGQEVILRCVPISNHLYFYWYRQILGQKVEFLVSFYNNEISEKSEIFDDQFSVERPDGSNFTLKIRSTKLEDSAMYFCASKRDSFRGYNEQFFGPGTRLTVL.

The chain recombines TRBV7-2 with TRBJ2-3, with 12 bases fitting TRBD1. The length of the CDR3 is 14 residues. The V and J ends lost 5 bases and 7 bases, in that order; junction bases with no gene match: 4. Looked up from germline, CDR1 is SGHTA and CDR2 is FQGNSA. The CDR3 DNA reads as TGTGCCAGCAGCGCAGGGACAGGGGGCTATACGCAGTATTTT. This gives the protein CASSAGTGGYTQYF.

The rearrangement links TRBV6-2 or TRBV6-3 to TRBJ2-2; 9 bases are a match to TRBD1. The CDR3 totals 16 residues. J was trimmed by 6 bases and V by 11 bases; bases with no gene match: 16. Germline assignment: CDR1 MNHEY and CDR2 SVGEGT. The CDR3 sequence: CASYLPGQGYAGELFF. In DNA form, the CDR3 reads TGTGCCTCCTACTTACCGGGACAGGGATATGCCGGGGAGCTGTTTTTT.

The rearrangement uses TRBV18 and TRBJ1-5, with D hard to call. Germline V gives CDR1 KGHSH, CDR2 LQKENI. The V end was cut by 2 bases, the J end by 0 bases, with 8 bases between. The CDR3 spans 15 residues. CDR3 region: CASSPVGGSNQPQHF. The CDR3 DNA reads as TGTGCCAGCTCACCAGTCGGTGGTAGCAATCAGCCCCAGCATTTT.

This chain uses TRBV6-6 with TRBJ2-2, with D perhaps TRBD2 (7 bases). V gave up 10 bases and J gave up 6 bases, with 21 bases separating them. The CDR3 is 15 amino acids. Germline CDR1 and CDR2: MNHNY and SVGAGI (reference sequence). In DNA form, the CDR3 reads TGTGCCACCGAATACTCGGGGGGCAGCTCCGGGGAGCTGTTTTTT. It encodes CATEYSGGSSGELFF.

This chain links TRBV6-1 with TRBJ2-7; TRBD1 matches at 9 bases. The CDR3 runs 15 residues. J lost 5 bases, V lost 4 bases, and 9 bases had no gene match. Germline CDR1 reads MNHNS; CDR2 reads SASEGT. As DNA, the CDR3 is TGTGCCAGCAGTGCGCCGGGACAGGGCACCCACGAGCAGTACTTC. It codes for CASSAPGQGTHEQYF.

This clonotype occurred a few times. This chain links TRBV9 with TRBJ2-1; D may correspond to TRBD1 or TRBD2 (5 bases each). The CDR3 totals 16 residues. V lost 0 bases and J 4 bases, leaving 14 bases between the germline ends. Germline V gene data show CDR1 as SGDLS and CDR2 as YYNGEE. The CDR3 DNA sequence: TGTGCCAGCAGCGTAGAAACTGAGGGGATATACAATGAGCAGTTCTTC. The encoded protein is CASSVETEGIYNEQFF. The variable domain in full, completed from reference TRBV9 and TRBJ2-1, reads DSGVTQTPKHLITATGQRVTLRCSPRSGDLSVYWYQQSLDQGLQFLIQYYNGEERAKGNILERFSAQQFPDLHSELNLSSLELGDSALYFCASSVETEGIYNEQFFGPGTRLTVL.

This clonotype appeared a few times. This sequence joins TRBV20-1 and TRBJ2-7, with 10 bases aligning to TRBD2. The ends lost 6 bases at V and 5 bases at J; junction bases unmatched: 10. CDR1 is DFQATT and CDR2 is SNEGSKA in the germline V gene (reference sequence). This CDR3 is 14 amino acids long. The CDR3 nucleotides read TGCAGTGCCACTCTAGCGGGAGTTAAGAACGAGCAGTACTTC. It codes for CSATLAGVKNEQYF.

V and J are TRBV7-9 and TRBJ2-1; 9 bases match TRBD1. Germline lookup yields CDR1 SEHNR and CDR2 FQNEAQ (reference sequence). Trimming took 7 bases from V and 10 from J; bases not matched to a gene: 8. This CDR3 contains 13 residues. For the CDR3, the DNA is TGTGCCAGCACCCCGGGACAGGGACACGAGCAGTTCTTC. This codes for CASTPGQGHEQFF.